The clone carrying this TCR beta chain was seen only a few times. Its antigen remains unknown. The CDR3 runs to 15 residues. The V gene lost 0 bases and the J gene lost 1 base, with 8 bases spanning the gap. Germline V CDR1 and CDR2: LGHNA, YSLEER. These data are taken from a study of PD-1 blockade in classical Hodgkin lymphoma. Study-wide points: Undefined causes, possibly disease activity or prior therapy, underlie the repertoire differences.

Each patient experienced a relapse that followed autologous stem cell transplantation, and brentuximab vedotin exposure varied. The method was immunoSEQ multiplex PCR; TCRdb's version includes in-frame clones alone and lacks a portion of them. The sample yields approximately 26,000 clones, 60% to 80% seen once. Sequences were derived from peripheral blood mononuclear cells (PBMCs), sampled at baseline. The chain has TRBV4-3 and TRBJ2-3; D not certain. The TCR was taken from a human donor with classical Hodgkin lymphoma. CDR3 protein: CASSQEGSRTDTQYF. In DNA form, the CDR3 reads TGCGCCAGCAGCCAAGAAGGCAGCCGCACAGATACGCAGTATTTT.